Shown below are 15 T cell receptor beta chains from a single sample sequenced in a study of identical twins. One entry per CDR3 protein, called by TCRdb with MiXCR from the 5' RACE reads. The sample yields 150,000 or so distinct CDR3 sequences, around 3.5% seen once. Sequences were obtained from memory T cells sorted from blood. These receptors were obtained from a man aged 18 to 29 in good health.

This clonotype was detected many times. The chain is built from TRBV7-8 and TRBJ1-5; the D gene is possibly TRBD1 (6 bases). CDR3 length equals 14 residues. The V gene's germline CDR1 is SGHVS and CDR2 FQNEAQ. Trimming took off 1 base at V and 4 bases at J, with 8 bases between the two ends. The CDR3 reads CASSLGDTNQPQHF. DNA of the CDR3: TGTGCCAGCAGCTTAGGGGACACAAATCAGCCCCAGCATTTT.

This clonotype showed up many times. This chain uses TRBV19 with TRBJ1-1; D is ambiguous. This CDR3 region has 11 residues. Trimming took 6 bases from V and 12 from J, leaving 14 bases between them. Germline V CDR1 and CDR2: LNHDA, SQIVND (reference sequence). The CDR3 nucleotides are TGTGCCAGTAGACAACTCGGCCCGACTTTCTTT. Encoded protein: CASRQLGPTFF.

In its sample, this clonotype was seen many times. At one of its ends the junction is not consistent with the germline gene, which may arise from a read error. The chain uses TRBV2 and TRBJ2-1, with 8 bases fitting TRBD2. The CDR3 consists of 11 residues. CDR1 and CDR2 (germline): SNHLY, FYNNEI. This CDR3 is CASSDGTSPIF. CDR3 nucleotides: TGTGCCAGCAGTGACGGGACTAGTCCTATCTTC.

At least ten counts were recorded for this clonotype. J is TRBJ2-7 and V is TRBV27, with 13 bases lining up with TRBD2. The CDR3 has 13 residues. Germline CDR1 is MNHEY and CDR2 is SMNVEV (reference sequence). The junction had 5 bases not matched to a gene; V was cut back by 8 bases and J by 7 bases. In DNA, the CDR3 is TGTGCCAGCGGTACTAGCGGGAGGGGGGAGCAGTACTTC. It translates to CASGTSGRGEQYF.

Concerning this clonotype itself: A clone one base away is much larger, so this may be a read error. The chain links TRBV15 to TRBJ2-7; D assignment may be TRBD1 or TRBD2 (6 bases each). The CDR3 has 12 amino acids. CDR1 and CDR2 from the germline V gene are LNHNV and YYDKDF (reference sequence). CDR3 in DNA: TGTGCCACCAGCATCGGGGGCTACGAGCGGTACTTC. Protein: CATSIGGYERYF.

This clonotype was found many times. Here the CDR3 DNA reads TGTGCCAGCAGTGGGGTATTACGGGAGACCCAGTACTTC. Translating gives CASSGVLRETQYF. The chain combines TRBV28 with TRBJ2-5; no reliable D call. Trimming pared 5 bases from V and 5 bases from J, leaving 12 bases between. The CDR3 is made up of 13 amino acids. Germline values: CDR1 MDHEN, CDR2 SYDVKM.

In its sample, this clonotype was seen many times. The CDR3 spells CASSERRDPYEQYF. CDR3 DNA: TGCGCCAGCAGTGAGAGGCGGGATCCTTACGAGCAGTACTTC. The chain joins TRBV10-2 to TRBJ2-7, with a tentative D call TRBD2 (6 bases). The CDR3 extends over 14 amino acids. V was trimmed by 2 bases and J by 4 bases, leaving 12 bases between them. CDR1 is WSHSY, CDR2 SAAADI, per germline.

This clonotype has a count of ten or more. The rearrangement joins TRBV20-1 to TRBJ2-3, with D possibly matching TRBD1 (6 bases). The germline V gene has CDR1 DFQATT and CDR2 SNEGSKA (reference sequence). Trimming removed 3 bases at V and 2 bases at J, with 9 bases between. The CDR3 consists of 13 residues. DNA for the CDR3: TGCAGTGCTAGCGACAGGAACACAGATACGCAGTATTTT. Translating it yields CSASDRNTDTQYF.

This clonotype came up many times. The chain joins TRBV9 to TRBJ1-2; D is unclear. This CDR3 is 15 amino acids long. Germline-derived CDR1 and CDR2 are SGDLS and YYNGEE. V lost 3 bases and J lost 1, with 13 bases in between. The CDR3 DNA follows: TGTGCCAGCAGCGGAGAAGGACGGATTAACTATGGCTACACCTTC. Protein sequence: CASSGEGRINYGYTF.

This clonotype was picked up many times. The chain carries TRBV6-1 and TRBJ2-2, with a possible D match to TRBD1 (5 bases). This CDR3 is 14 amino acids long. Germline CDR1 MNHNS, CDR2 SASEGT. V lost 8 bases and J 0 bases, leaving 10 bases between the germline ends. The CDR3 DNA reads as TGTGCCAGCTCAGTGACAGCGAACACCGGGGAGCTGTTTTTT. Protein product: CASSVTANTGELFF.

This clonotype occurred many times. The chain couples TRBV5-1 to TRBJ2-3, with 8 nucleotides matching TRBD2. The CDR3 has 14 residues. The V and J ends lost 0 bases and 11 bases, in that order; junction bases with no gene match: 8. Germline V CDR1 and CDR2: SGHRS, YFSETQ. CDR3 sequence: CASSLADGRAQQYF. The CDR3 region has the DNA TGCGCCAGCAGCTTGGCCGACGGGAGGGCCCAGCAGTATTTT.

This clonotype occurred many times. This sequence joins TRBV7-7 and TRBJ2-1; TRBD2 agrees at 13 bases. The CDR3 spans 15 residues. Germline V gives CDR1 SSHAT, CDR2 FNYEAQ (reference sequence). V dropped 5 bases and J dropped 6; count of bases not matched to a gene: 4. CDR3 sequence: CASSAWTSGSNEQFF. The CDR3 nucleotides read TGTGCCAGCAGCGCATGGACTAGCGGGAGCAATGAGCAGTTCTTC.

At least ten counts were recorded for this clonotype. The chain is built from TRBV2 and TRBJ2-3, with 11 bases matching TRBD2. This CDR3 spans 15 amino acids. The V and J ends lost 5 bases and 6 bases, in that order; junction bases with no gene match: 7. Germline CDR1 SNHLY, CDR2 FYNNEI. DNA for the CDR3: TGTGCCAGCAGTTTGGGACTAGCGGCCCGGGATACGCAGTATTTT. Translation: CASSLGLAARDTQYF.

This clonotype has more than one count but fewer than ten. The chain recombines TRBV4-2 with TRBJ2-5, with 7 bases that match TRBD2. The V gene's germline CDR1 is LGHNA and CDR2 YNFKEQ. The length of the CDR3 is 19 residues. V trimming: 8 bases; J trimming: 2 bases; junction bases outside the gene matches: 23. The CDR3 DNA is TGTGCCAGCCCCCAGGCCGTGCGGGAGTGCTCTTACGTACAAGAGACCCAGTACTTC. The encoded protein is CASPQAVRECSYVQETQYF.

The chain has TRBV29-1 and TRBJ2-7, with D unclear. The CDR3 length is 12 residues. V was cut by 2 bases and J by 2 bases, with 7 bases left in between. Germline V lookup: CDR1 SQVTM, CDR2 ANQGSEA. CDR3 protein: CSVEIGPYEQYV. The CDR3 DNA reads TGCAGCGTTGAAATAGGTCCCTACGAGCAGTACGTC.